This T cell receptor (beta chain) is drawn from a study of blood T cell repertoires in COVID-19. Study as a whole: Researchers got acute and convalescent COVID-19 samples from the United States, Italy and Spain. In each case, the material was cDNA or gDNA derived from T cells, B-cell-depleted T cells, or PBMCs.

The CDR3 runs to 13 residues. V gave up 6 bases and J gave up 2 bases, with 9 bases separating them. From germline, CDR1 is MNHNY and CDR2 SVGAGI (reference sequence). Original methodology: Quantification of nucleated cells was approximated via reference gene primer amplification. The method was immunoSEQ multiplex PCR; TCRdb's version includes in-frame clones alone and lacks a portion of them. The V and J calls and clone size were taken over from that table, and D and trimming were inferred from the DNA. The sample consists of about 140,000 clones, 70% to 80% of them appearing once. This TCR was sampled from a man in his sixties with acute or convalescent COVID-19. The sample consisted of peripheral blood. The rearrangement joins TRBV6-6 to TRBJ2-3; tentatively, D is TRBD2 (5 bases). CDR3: CASSPGYTDTQYF. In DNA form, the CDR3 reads TGTGCCAGCAGCCCGGGGTACACAGATACGCAGTATTTT.